Below are 30 T cell receptor beta chains sequenced from a single sample in a study of T cell changes during pregnancy in multiple sclerosis. Sequencing used immunoSEQ multiplex PCR; TCRdb keeps in-frame clones, though not all of them. The sample has about 42,000 clones, roughly 90% seen once. Sequencing used CD4+ T cells from peripheral blood mononuclear cells, obtained in the second trimester of pregnancy. Receptor source: a female donor with multiple sclerosis, enrolled in a pregnancy study.

The gene calls are TRBV7-9 and TRBJ1-6; perhaps TRBD1 as D (6 bases). Germline V lookup: CDR1 SEHNR, CDR2 FQNEAQ (reference sequence). Trimming took 4 bases from V and 10 from J, leaving 14 bases between them. The CDR3 contains 14 residues. The CDR3 DNA follows: TGTGCCAGCAGCTCAAGGACAGTCGACTCACCCCTCCACTTT. This translates into CASSSRTVDSPLHF.

This clone was found once. V is TRBV6-5 and J is TRBJ1-3; 7 nucleotides align to TRBD1. Per the germline V gene, CDR1 is MNHEY and CDR2 is SVGAGI. V shed 2 bases, J shed 4 bases, and the junction held 5 bases outside the gene matches. The CDR3 has 15 amino acids. In nucleotides, the CDR3 is TGTGCCAGCAGTTACACACAGGGGAGGGGAAACACCATATATTTT. It yields the protein CASSYTQGRGNTIYF.

This chain links TRBV6-5 with TRBJ2-2, with D unresolved. V was shortened by 4 bases and J by 6 bases, with 6 bases between the two germline ends. CDR1 and CDR2 (germline): MNHEY, SVGAGI. The CDR3 is 12 residues long. CDR3 DNA: TGTGCCAGCAGTTTCCCCGCCGGGGAGCTGTTTTTT. Translated: CASSFPAGELFF.

CDR3 region: CASSLPGLQPFF. CDR3 in DNA: TGTGCCAGCAGCCTACCAGGACTACAGCCGTTCTTC. V is TRBV7-2 and J is TRBJ2-1; D may be TRBD2 (6 bases). There are 12 residues in the CDR3. Trimming took 5 bases from V and 15 from J, leaving 17 bases between them. CDR1 and CDR2 from the germline V gene are SGHTA and FQGNSA. Full variable domain (remainder filled in from reference TRBV7-2 and TRBJ2-1): GAGVSQSPSNKVTEKGKDVELRCDPISGHTALYWYRQSLGQGLEFLIYFQGNSAPDKSGLPSDRFSAERTGGSVSTLTIQRTQQEDSAVYLCASSLPGLQPFFGPGTRLTVL.

This rearrangement joins TRBV7-8 to TRBJ2-3, with D tentatively TRBD1 (5 bases). Germline lookup yields CDR1 SGHVS and CDR2 FQNEAQ. V was shortened by 1 base and J by 4 bases, with 6 bases between the two germline ends. The CDR3 runs 13 residues. CDR3 loop: CASSLEGADTQYF. The CDR3, as DNA: TGTGCCAGCAGCTTAGAAGGGGCAGATACGCAGTATTTT.

The V and J genes are TRBV9 and TRBJ1-1; D may be TRBD1 (6 bases). The CDR3 is 16 residues long. The germline V gene encodes CDR1 SGDLS and CDR2 YYNGEE. Trimming stripped 0 bases from V and 4 bases from J, with 16 bases between. The CDR3 coding sequence is TGTGCCAGCAGCGTAGTTTTGAACAGGGCGGTCACTGAAGCTTTCTTT. It specifies CASSVVLNRAVTEAFF.

V and J are TRBV19 and TRBJ1-1; 7 bases are shared with TRBD1. V dropped 5 bases and J dropped 5; count of bases not matched to a gene: 11. This CDR3 is 15 amino acids long. Germline CDR1 and CDR2: LNHDA and SQIVND (reference sequence). As DNA, the CDR3 is TGTGCCAGTAGTTCTACCTCAGGGGGACGAACTGAAGCTTTCTTT. It yields the protein CASSSTSGGRTEAFF.

The genes are TRBV27 and TRBJ2-2; tentatively, D is TRBD1 (5 bases). This CDR3 region has 16 residues. Germline CDR1 reads MNHEY; CDR2 reads SMNVEV (reference sequence). The V end was cut by 3 bases, the J end by 0 bases, with 11 bases between. CDR3 amino acids: CASSFLRQTNTGELFF. In DNA form, the CDR3 reads TGTGCCAGCAGTTTCCTTCGACAGACGAACACCGGGGAGCTGTTTTTT.

The CDR3 nucleotides read TGTGCCAGCAGACAGGCTCTCTTTTCCTACGAGCAGTACTTC. It codes for CASRQALFSYEQYF. The chain employs TRBV2 and TRBJ2-7; the D gene is possibly TRBD1 (5 bases). This CDR3 has 14 residues. V was trimmed by 6 bases and J by 1 base, leaving 13 bases between them. Germline CDR1 SNHLY, CDR2 FYNNEI.

The sample holds a few counts of this clone. The rearrangement links TRBV27 to TRBJ2-2, with TRBD2 identical over 7 bases. The CDR3 spans 14 residues. Germline V gene data show CDR1 as MNHEY and CDR2 as SMNVEV (reference sequence). With 8 bases clipped from V and 3 bases from J, the junction kept 6 bases outside the gene matches. CDR3 nucleotide sequence: TGTGCCAGCCGTCGGGCGGGAGACACCGGGGAGCTGTTTTTT. Protein: CASRRAGDTGELFF.

V and J are TRBV10-3 and TRBJ2-3; 12 nucleotides align to TRBD2. Germline CDR1 reads ENHRY; CDR2 reads SYGVKD. The CDR3 extends over 17 amino acids. V lost 8 bases to trimming and J lost 2 bases; unmatched junction nucleotides: 11. The CDR3 region is CAISARASGRATDTQYF. DNA for the CDR3: TGTGCCATCTCCGCTAGGGCTAGCGGGAGGGCCACAGATACGCAGTATTTT.

This chain links TRBV7-2 with TRBJ2-1; TRBD2 aligns across 8 bases. J gave up 8 bases and V 8 bases, and 8 bases lay outside the gene matches. This CDR3 region has 13 residues. Germline loops: CDR1 SGHTA, CDR2 FQGNSA. The CDR3 sequence: CASSPGLVDEQFF. The CDR3, as DNA: TGTGCCAGCTCACCGGGACTAGTCGATGAGCAGTTCTTC.

The CDR3 is CASSFIRFNTEAFF. The CDR3 DNA follows: TGTGCCAGCAGTTTTATACGGTTTAACACTGAAGCTTTCTTT. This chain connects TRBV28 to TRBJ1-1; D uncertain. CDR1 MDHEN and CDR2 SYDVKM come from the germline V gene. Trimming pared 3 bases from V and 2 bases from J, leaving 10 bases between. The CDR3 spans 14 residues.

V usage is TRBV6-5 and J usage is TRBJ1-2; 8 bases agree with TRBD1. Germline V CDR1 and CDR2: MNHEY, SVGAGI. J gave up 8 bases and V 0 bases, and 2 bases lay outside the gene matches. The CDR3 sequence is 13 residues long. CDR3 coding DNA: TGTGCCAGCAGTTACTCGGACAGGGACGGCTACACCTTC. Its protein product is CASSYSDRDGYTF.

This chain connects TRBV30 to TRBJ1-2; D is possibly TRBD1 (6 bases). Trimming shortened V by 3 bases and J by 7 bases, and 12 bases separated the two germline ends. Germline assignment: CDR1 GTSNPN and CDR2 SVGIG (reference sequence). The CDR3 runs to 12 residues. This CDR3 is CAWSQGTLGYTF. The CDR3 DNA reads TGTGCCTGGAGCCAGGGGACCCTTGGCTACACCTTC.

The rearrangement uses TRBV7-3 and TRBJ1-1; tentatively, D is TRBD1 (5 bases). The germline CDR1 and CDR2 sequences are SGHTA and FQGTGA. Trimming stripped 5 bases from V and 1 base from J, with 8 bases between. CDR3 length: 13 residues. CDR3 in amino acids: CASSPGGNTEAFF. CDR3 nucleotide sequence: TGTGCCAGCAGCCCGGGGGGGAACACTGAAGCTTTCTTT.

The chain recombines TRBV28 with TRBJ1-1; unclear D gene. CDR1 MDHEN and CDR2 SYDVKM come from the germline V gene. Trimming took 1 base from V and 6 from J, leaving 9 bases between them. This CDR3 contains 13 residues. The CDR3 loop is CASSLLGVPEAFF. The DNA for the CDR3 is TGTGCCAGCAGTTTATTAGGAGTGCCTGAAGCTTTCTTT.

The rearrangement uses TRBV6-1 and TRBJ2-4; 7 bases fit TRBD2. This CDR3 comprises 14 residues. Trimming cost V 4 bases and J 6 bases; bases outside gene matches: 6. Germline CDR1 is MNHNS and CDR2 is SASEGT. In DNA, the CDR3 is TGTGCCAGCAGTGCCGACGCTAGCGGAAACATTCAGTACTTC. It encodes CASSADASGNIQYF.

The chain links TRBV29-1 to TRBJ2-6; no definite D call. The CDR3 spans 13 residues. Germline lookup yields CDR1 SQVTM and CDR2 ANQGSEA. V was clipped by 6 bases and J by 2 bases, with 8 bases between them. CDR3 sequence: CSVITTGANVLTF. DNA of the CDR3: TGCAGCGTCATTACTACTGGGGCCAACGTCCTGACTTTC.

This clone was seen once. The rearrangement links TRBV7-2 to TRBJ2-3; the match to TRBD2 covers 13 bases. Germline V lookup: CDR1 SGHTA, CDR2 FQGNSA. The V gene end was trimmed by 4 bases and the J gene end by 5 bases; junction bases not matched to a gene: 6. The CDR3 loop spans 16 amino acids. The CDR3 here is CASSYRTSGSLDTQYF. The CDR3 DNA reads TGTGCCAGCAGCTACCGGACTAGCGGGAGCTTAGATACGCAGTATTTT.

V usage is TRBV27 and J usage is TRBJ2-2; 7 nucleotides align to TRBD2. With 3 bases clipped from V and 4 bases from J, the junction kept 8 bases outside the gene matches. The CDR3 is 16 residues long. Germline assignment: CDR1 MNHEY and CDR2 SMNVEV (reference sequence). Here the CDR3 DNA reads TGTGCCAGCAGTTTTTTGGCTAGCGGAGCCACCGGGGAGCTGTTTTTT. Amino acids: CASSFLASGATGELFF.

The gene calls are TRBV5-1 and TRBJ2-1; 7 bases line up with TRBD2. Germline V gives CDR1 SGHRS, CDR2 YFSETQ. The ends lost 4 bases at V and 0 bases at J; junction bases unmatched: 10. The CDR3 consists of 17 residues. The CDR3 sequence: CASSPLGGRISYNEQFF. Written as DNA, the CDR3 is TGCGCCAGCAGCCCCCTAGGCGGGAGAATCTCCTACAATGAGCAGTTCTTC.

The table lists this clone with a count of one. The chain joins TRBV7-9 to TRBJ1-4; the D gene is possibly TRBD1 (5 bases). This CDR3 spans 16 amino acids. Germline values: CDR1 SEHNR, CDR2 FQNEAQ (reference sequence). V gave up 1 base and J gave up 6 bases, with 15 bases separating them. CDR3 DNA sequence: TGTGCCAGCAGCTTAGGGGCAGGGCCGTCGGATGAAAAACTGTTTTTT. It translates to CASSLGAGPSDEKLFF.

CDR3 in amino acids: CASSLGQTGKFNEQYF. The CDR3 nucleotides read TGTGCCAGCAGCTTGGGTCAGACAGGGAAATTCAACGAGCAGTACTTC. The chain couples TRBV7-9 to TRBJ2-7; 7 bases are shared with TRBD1. The length of the CDR3 is 16 residues. Germline assignment: CDR1 SEHNR and CDR2 FQNEAQ (reference sequence). V dropped 3 bases and J dropped 5; count of bases not matched to a gene: 13.

The chain carries TRBV19 and TRBJ2-1; 11 bases align to TRBD2. The ends lost 5 bases at V and 3 bases at J; junction bases unmatched: 9. Germline CDR1 LNHDA, CDR2 SQIVND (reference sequence). CDR3 size: 17 residues. CDR3 sequence reads: CASSRDSGLADYNEQFF. As DNA, the CDR3 is TGTGCCAGTAGTCGCGACTCGGGACTAGCGGACTACAATGAGCAGTTCTTC. Variable domain in full (rest from reference TRBV19 and TRBJ2-1): DGGITQSPKYLFRKEGQNVTLSCEQNLNHDAMYWYRQDPGQGLRLIYYSQIVNDFQKGDIAEGYSVSREKKESFPLTVTSAQKNPTAFYLCASSRDSGLADYNEQFFGPGTRLTVL.

The chain is built from TRBV21-1 and TRBJ1-4; the table's TRBD1 call for D was not verified on the DNA. TRBV21-1 is annotated as a pseudogene. The CDR3 has 19 amino acids. The CDR3 sequence is CASSKGPYQTGLTNEKLFF. Here the CDR3 DNA reads TGTGCCAGCAGCAAAGGACCATATCAGACAGGGTTAACTAATGAAAAACTGTTTTTT.

This clone was seen a few times. The chain carries TRBV9 and TRBJ2-7, with D possibly TRBD1 on 5 matching bases. Trimming removed 0 bases at V and 6 bases at J, with 10 bases between. This CDR3 region has 13 residues. CDR1 and CDR2 from the germline V gene are SGDLS and YYNGEE. The DNA for the CDR3 is TGTGCCAGCAGCGTAGCATGGGGCGGCGAGCAGTACTTC. This codes for CASSVAWGGEQYF.

The chain uses TRBV29-1 and TRBJ2-7; a possible D gene is TRBD1 (6 bases). The germline V gene encodes CDR1 SQVTM and CDR2 ANQGSEA. Trimming cost V 7 bases and J 4 bases, with 14 bases left between them. This CDR3 region has 12 residues. The CDR3, as DNA: TGCAGCGCACAGGGATCCGGTTACGAGCAGTACTTC. The encoded protein is CSAQGSGYEQYF.

V is TRBV7-9 and J is TRBJ1-4, with TRBD1 identical over 7 bases. Unmatched junction bases numbered 4, after V lost 3 bases and J lost 3 bases. This CDR3 spans 15 amino acids. The V gene's germline CDR1 is SEHNR and CDR2 FQNEAQ (reference sequence). This CDR3 is CASSFSGTANEKLFF. The CDR3 coding sequence is TGTGCCAGCAGCTTTTCCGGGACAGCTAATGAAAAACTGTTTTTT.

CDR3 in DNA: TGTGCCAGCAGCTTAAGGAGGACTAGCGGGAGCTCCTACAATGAGCAGTTCTTC. Translation gives CASSLRRTSGSSYNEQFF. The V call is TRBV7-3, the J call TRBJ2-1, with 13 positions matching TRBD2. The germline gives CDR1 SGHTA, CDR2 FQGTGA. V was clipped by 1 base and J by 0 bases; unmatched bases: 3. This CDR3 is 18 amino acids long. The full variable domain, its missing parts supplied by reference TRBV7-3 and TRBJ2-1, is GAGVSQTPSNKVTEKGKYVELRCDPISGHTALYWYRQSLGQGPEFLIYFQGTGAADDSGLPNDRFFAVRPEGSVSTLKIQRTERGDSAVYLCASSLRRTSGSSYNEQFFGPGTRLTVL.